These 8 T cell receptor beta chains share one sample of origin, sequenced in a study of CD8 T cells in ankylosing spondylitis. TCRdb used MiXCR to reprocess the 5' RACE reads, holding one entry per CDR3 protein. Of 150,000 to 250,000 distinct CDR3 sequences listed, around 13% were seen once; the top ten hold about 17%. The sequencing input was blood, either unsorted or a sorted T cell fraction (not recorded which). The receptors originated from a male donor with ankylosing spondylitis or in good health (not recorded which).

This clonotype showed up many times. The V and J genes are TRBV12-3 or TRBV12-4 and TRBJ1-2, with 8 bases that match TRBD1. J lost 6 bases, V lost 7 bases, and 13 bases had no gene match. The CDR3 runs to 15 residues. CDR3 sequence (DNA): TGTGCCAGCACCACCGGAACAGGGGGACTTCATGGCTACACCTTC. Translating it yields CASTTGTGGLHGYTF.

At least ten counts were recorded for this clonotype. The CDR3 region has the DNA TGCGCCAGCAGCCAAGAGATGAACACTGAAGCTTTCTTT. Its protein is CASSQEMNTEAFF. The V call is TRBV4-1, the J call TRBJ1-1; unclear D gene. This CDR3 region has 13 residues. Trimming took 0 bases from V and 0 from J, leaving 2 bases between them. CDR1 and CDR2 from the germline V gene are MGHRA and YSYEKL.

There are a few counts of this clonotype. CDR3 sequence: CASSQFAAGNHEQYF. The CDR3, as DNA: TGTGCCAGCAGCCAATTCGCCGCCGGAAACCACGAGCAGTACTTC. This chain links TRBV3-1 with TRBJ2-7; D not certain. The V gene lost 2 bases and the J gene lost 5 bases, with 16 bases spanning the gap. This CDR3 region has 15 residues. Germline V gene sequence: CDR1 LGHDT, CDR2 YNNKEL (reference sequence).

This chain links TRBV5-5 with TRBJ1-1; D is perhaps TRBD1 (5 bases). Looked up from germline, CDR1 is SGHKS and CDR2 is YYEKEE (reference sequence). This CDR3 has 15 amino acids. V was cut by 0 bases and J by 4 bases, with 13 bases left in between. CDR3 region: CASSLGDYGGTEAFF. In DNA form, the CDR3 reads TGTGCCAGCAGCTTGGGAGACTACGGGGGCACTGAAGCTTTCTTT.

This chain links TRBV3-1 with TRBJ2-4, with 11 bases lining up with TRBD2. V shed 8 bases and J 7 bases; nucleotides not matched to a gene: 16. The CDR3 runs to 17 residues. Germline CDR1 and CDR2: LGHDT and YNNKEL (reference sequence). CDR3 region: CASHEGLAGGRGNIQYF. CDR3 bases: TGTGCCAGCCACGAGGGGCTAGCGGGGGGAAGGGGTAACATTCAGTACTTC.

The chain carries TRBV6-5 and TRBJ2-1; 9 nucleotides match TRBD2. Germline CDR1 MNHEY, CDR2 SVGAGI. The junction had 14 bases not matched to a gene; V was cut back by 4 bases and J by 4 bases. This CDR3 is built from 18 residues. The CDR3 coding sequence is TGTGCCAGCAGTTCCCTTTCCCCAAGCGGGGGGCCGTACAATGAGCAGTTCTTC. This sequence encodes CASSSLSPSGGPYNEQFF.

This clonotype was picked up a small number of times. The rearrangement uses TRBV15 and TRBJ1-1; D unresolved. Trimming left V 2 bases short and J 3 bases short, with 13 bases between. The CDR3 contains 15 residues. Per the germline V gene, CDR1 is LNHNV and CDR2 is YYDKDF (reference sequence). The CDR3 sequence is CATSRTTDGDTEAFF. DNA for the CDR3: TGTGCCACCAGCAGAACAACGGACGGGGACACTGAAGCTTTCTTT.

The chain carries TRBV5-1 and TRBJ1-1; D remains ambiguous. V was cut by 2 bases and J by 0 bases, with 17 bases left in between. The CDR3 totals 17 residues. Per germline, CDR1 SGHRS and CDR2 YFSETQ. CDR3 sequence reads: CASSLPPRGGMNTEAFF. CDR3 nucleotides: TGCGCCAGCAGCTTACCCCCCCGGGGAGGGATGAACACTGAAGCTTTCTTT.